This T cell receptor (beta chain) was retrieved from a study of T cell repertoires in cytomegalovirus infection. On the study more broadly: Selection of CMV epitopes for the study included recently identified HLA-C-restricted and well-studied HLA-B-restricted ones. It was the public TCR beta signatures that indicated both CMV infection and matching HLA type.

This CDR3 is built from 14 residues. Between the trimmed V and J ends, which lost 7 bases and 7 bases, there was a span of 14 bases. Germline loops: CDR1 MNHEY, CDR2 SMNVEV (reference sequence). Using its own MiXCR run on the reads, TCRdb lists one record per CDR3 protein. The sample shows about 830,000 distinct CDR3 sequences, over 25% of them seen only once. About this clonotype itself: Its target is unknown.

This receptor was taken from a human donor in good health (CMV status not recorded). Some clones in this sample may be carry-over from other donors' samples. Sequenced here: cultured CD8+ T cells from PBMCs, sampled from culture after CMV antigen stimulation. This chain joins TRBV27 and TRBJ1-6; D possibly corresponds to TRBD1 (6 bases). In nucleotides, the CDR3 is TGTGCCAGCAATGAGGGGGGGATAAATTCACCCCTCCACTTT. It codes for CASNEGGINSPLHF.